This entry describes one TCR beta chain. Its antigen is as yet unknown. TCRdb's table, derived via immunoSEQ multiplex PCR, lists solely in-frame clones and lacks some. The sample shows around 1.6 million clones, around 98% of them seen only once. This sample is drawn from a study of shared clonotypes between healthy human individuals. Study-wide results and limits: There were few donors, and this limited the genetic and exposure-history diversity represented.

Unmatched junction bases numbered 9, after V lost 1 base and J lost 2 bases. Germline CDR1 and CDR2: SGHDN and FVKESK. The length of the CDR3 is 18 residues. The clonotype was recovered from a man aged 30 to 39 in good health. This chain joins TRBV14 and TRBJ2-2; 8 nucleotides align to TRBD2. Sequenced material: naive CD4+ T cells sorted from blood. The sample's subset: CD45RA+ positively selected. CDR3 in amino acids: CASSQVLIAGRNTGELFF. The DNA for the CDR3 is TGTGCCAGCAGCCAAGTCCTAATAGCGGGAAGAAACACCGGGGAGCTGTTTTTT.